The 26 T cell receptor beta chains below come from one sample, sequenced in a study of Graves' ophthalmopathy and Graves' hyperthyroidism. TCR beta CDR3 amplification used RNA transcripts. Amplification began with first-round RT-PCR using HTBI primers, then second-round multiplex PCR was performed. Each CDR3 protein is one row after TCRdb ran MiXCR on the multiplex PCR reads. Counted here are about 400,000 distinct CDR3 sequences, approximately 20% occurring once; the ten biggest clones make up around 1.6%. Sequencing was done on a sample of peripheral blood. The receptor set was obtained from a woman in her late teens or twenties with Graves' ophthalmopathy.

This clonotype has at least ten counts. The chain joins TRBV28 to TRBJ2-7; 7 nucleotides agree with TRBD2. The ends lost 8 bases at V and 2 bases at J; junction bases unmatched: 12. From germline, CDR1 is MDHEN and CDR2 SYDVKM. The CDR3 has 15 residues. The CDR3 sequence is CASQSSRLATYEQYF. CDR3 DNA: TGTGCCAGCCAGTCTTCCCGACTAGCCACCTACGAGCAGTACTTC. Full variable domain (remainder filled in from reference TRBV28 and TRBJ2-7): DVKVTQSSRYLVKRTGEKVFLECVQDMDHENMFWYRQDPGLGLRLIYFSYDVKMKEKGDIPEGYSVSREKKERFSLILESASTNQTSMYLCASQSSRLATYEQYFGPGTRLTVT.

This clonotype was recorded at least ten times. The chain is built from TRBV4-1 and TRBJ2-2; 9 nucleotides match TRBD2. The CDR3 is made up of 17 amino acids. The germline gives CDR1 MGHRA, CDR2 YSYEKL. Unmatched junction bases numbered 9, after V lost 1 base and J lost 6 bases. The CDR3 loop is CASSQVAGGMRAGELFF. As DNA, the CDR3 is TGCGCCAGCAGCCAAGTGGCGGGAGGGATGAGAGCCGGGGAGCTGTTTTTT.

This clonotype was counted many times. CDR3 amino acids: CASSYLQGSNQPQHF. In nucleotides, the CDR3 is TGTGCCAGCAGTTATTTACAGGGAAGCAATCAGCCCCAGCATTTT. The gene calls are TRBV6-5 and TRBJ1-5, with D possibly matching TRBD1 (6 bases). CDR3 size: 15 residues. Germline CDR1 is MNHEY and CDR2 is SVGAGI. The ends were cut back, 3 bases at V and 1 base at J, with 10 bases in the middle.

This clonotype occurred a few times. The chain joins TRBV29-1 to TRBJ1-1; perhaps TRBD1 as D (5 bases). There are 13 residues in the CDR3. Trimming took off 7 bases at V and 0 bases at J, with 12 bases between the two ends. From germline, CDR1 is SQVTM and CDR2 ANQGSEA. The CDR3 bases are TGCAGCGGCCAGGGACCGCTGAACACTGAAGCTTTCTTT. It encodes CSGQGPLNTEAFF.

In this sample, this clonotype turned up many times. The chain employs TRBV6-2 or TRBV6-3 and TRBJ2-4; 12 bases map to TRBD1. CDR1 is MNHEY and CDR2 is SVGEGT in the germline V gene. CDR3 length: 17 amino acids. V lost 6 bases, J lost 4 bases, and 10 bases stayed unmatched. In DNA, the CDR3 is TGTGCCAGCAGCCATACCCCGGGACAGGGGGCTAAAAACATTCAGTACTTC. Its protein is CASSHTPGQGAKNIQYF.

The J gene is TRBJ1-3, the V gene TRBV27; 11 bases line up with TRBD1. The CDR3 runs 16 residues. V lost 4 bases to trimming and J lost 3 bases; unmatched junction nucleotides: 5. In germline, CDR1 is MNHEY, CDR2 SMNVEV (reference sequence). CDR3 region: CASSSDRGRGGNTIYF. In nucleotides, the CDR3 is TGTGCCAGCAGTTCGGACAGGGGGCGCGGTGGAAACACCATATATTTT.

This clonotype has ten or more counts. The chain has TRBV4-1 and TRBJ1-5; 9 bases fit TRBD1. The ends lost 1 base at V and 4 bases at J; junction bases unmatched: 8. CDR1 is MGHRA and CDR2 is YSYEKL in the germline V gene. The length of the CDR3 is 17 residues. Here the CDR3 reads CASSQVRGGTGNQPQHF. Written as DNA, the CDR3 is TGCGCCAGCAGCCAAGTAAGAGGCGGGACAGGGAATCAGCCCCAGCATTTT.

This clonotype has at least ten counts. The chain employs TRBV28 and TRBJ1-5, with 9 bases that match TRBD1. V dropped 3 bases and J dropped 3; count of bases not matched to a gene: 6. Germline V gene data show CDR1 as MDHEN and CDR2 as SYDVKM. CDR3 size: 16 residues. The CDR3 protein is CASSFQGQGVNQPQHF. The CDR3 region has the DNA TGTGCCAGCAGTTTTCAGGGACAGGGCGTCAATCAGCCCCAGCATTTT. Combining the CDR3 with reference TRBV28 and TRBJ1-5 gives the whole variable domain DVKVTQSSRYLVKRTGEKVFLECVQDMDHENMFWYRQDPGLGLRLIYFSYDVKMKEKGDIPEGYSVSREKKERFSLILESASTNQTSMYLCASSFQGQGVNQPQHFGDGTRLSIL.

The chain couples TRBV6-2 or TRBV6-3 to TRBJ2-7, with 8 bases aligning to TRBD2. Trimming removed 6 bases from V and 5 bases from J; junction bases left unmatched: 15. CDR1 and CDR2 (germline): MNHEY, SVGEGT. The length of the CDR3 is 16 residues. The chain's CDR3 is CASRGVSGTLSNEQYF. DNA of the CDR3: TGTGCCAGCAGGGGGGTTAGCGGGACCCTATCGAACGAGCAGTACTTC.

This chain connects TRBV12-3 or TRBV12-4 to TRBJ1-2, with unresolved D. The CDR3 is made up of 14 amino acids. Between the trimmed V and J ends, which lost 6 bases and 5 bases, there was a span of 16 bases. The CDR3 loop is CASSPQSVVYGYTF. The DNA of the CDR3 is TGTGCCAGCAGCCCCCAGTCCGTTGTTTATGGCTACACCTTC.

This clonotype was counted at least ten times. The chain couples TRBV11-2 to TRBJ2-7, with 7 bases that match TRBD2. From germline, CDR1 is SGHAT and CDR2 FQNNGV. This CDR3 is 13 amino acids long. Trimming took 7 bases from V and 7 from J; bases not matched to a gene: 10. The CDR3 spells CASNLGRGREQYF. The CDR3 DNA reads as TGTGCCAGCAATTTAGGGAGGGGCCGGGAGCAGTACTTC.

This clonotype has ten or more counts. Here the CDR3 DNA reads TGTGCCAGCAGTTTAACAGGGAGGTACGAGCAGTACTTC. Protein: CASSLTGRYEQYF. The rearrangement uses TRBV27 and TRBJ2-7; D possibly uses TRBD1 or TRBD2 (6 bases each). The length of the CDR3 is 13 residues. In germline, CDR1 is MNHEY, CDR2 SMNVEV (reference sequence). Trimming took 2 bases from V and 4 from J, leaving 9 bases between them.

The chain recombines TRBV7-3 with TRBJ2-7, with D uncertain. This CDR3 has 15 amino acids. V shed 6 bases and J shed 2 bases, with 17 bases lying between them. Germline CDR1 SGHTA, CDR2 FQGTGA. The CDR3 DNA reads as TGTGCCAGCAGTGCCCAAGGGCCCCAACCCTACGAGCAGTACTTC. Its translation: CASSAQGPQPYEQYF. The full variable domain, its missing parts supplied by reference TRBV7-3 and TRBJ2-7, is GAGVSQTPSNKVTEKGKYVELRCDPISGHTALYWYRQSLGQGPEFLIYFQGTGAADDSGLPNDRFFAVRPEGSVSTLKIQRTERGDSAVYLCASSAQGPQPYEQYFGPGTRLTVT.

At least ten counts were recorded for this clonotype. The V call is TRBV4-1, the J call TRBJ2-7; D may be TRBD1 or TRBD2 (5 bases each). The CDR3 contains 15 residues. V gave up 0 bases and J gave up 5 bases, with 14 bases separating them. Germline CDR1 and CDR2: MGHRA and YSYEKL. The CDR3 DNA follows: TGCGCCAGCAGCCAAGAAGGGACCAGGGCCCACGAGCAGTACTTC. Translation gives CASSQEGTRAHEQYF.

This clonotype was counted ten times or more. This chain connects TRBV6-5 to TRBJ2-7, with TRBD1 as a possible D gene (6 bases). The CDR3 extends over 13 amino acids. Germline CDR1 MNHEY, CDR2 SVGAGI. Trimming took 5 bases from V and 2 from J, leaving 10 bases between them. Written as DNA, the CDR3 is TGTGCCAGCAGTCCGCGGACAGCCTACGAGCAGTACTTC. Translated, it gives CASSPRTAYEQYF.

The chain carries TRBV20-1 and TRBJ2-5; 8 nucleotides line up with TRBD2. The CDR3 has 15 amino acids. Germline assignment: CDR1 DFQATT and CDR2 SNEGSKA (reference sequence). With 0 bases clipped from V and 2 bases from J, the junction kept 5 bases outside the gene matches. In nucleotides, the CDR3 is TGCAGTGCTAGAGATCGGGGGGGGTCTCAAGAGACCCAGTACTTC. This sequence encodes CSARDRGGSQETQYF.

This clonotype was seen repeatedly, ten times or more. The rearrangement uses TRBV11-2 and TRBJ2-7, with D unresolved. The CDR3 length is 14 residues. Germline V gene data show CDR1 as SGHAT and CDR2 as FQNNGV. V was pared by 1 base and J by 5 bases, with 12 bases between. DNA of the CDR3: TGTGCCAGCAGCTTAGCAGGCAGATTAAACGAGCAGTACTTC. The encoded protein is CASSLAGRLNEQYF. Filled out from reference TRBV11-2 and TRBJ2-7, the complete variable domain reads EAGVAQSPRYKIIEKRQSVAFWCNPISGHATLYWYQQILGQGPKLLIQFQNNGVVDDSQLPKDRFSAERLKGVDSTLKIQPAKLEDSAVYLCASSLAGRLNEQYFGPGTRLTVT.

V is TRBV6-5 and J is TRBJ1-2, with D maybe TRBD1 (6 bases). Trimming left V 3 bases short and J 4 bases short, with 9 bases between. This CDR3 has 13 residues. Germline-derived CDR1 and CDR2 are MNHEY and SVGAGI. CDR3 sequence reads: CASSYRTAYGYTF. For the CDR3, the DNA is TGTGCCAGCAGTTATAGGACAGCCTATGGCTACACCTTC.

This clonotype was recorded at least ten times. A read error may produce the germline difference seen at one junction end. V gene TRBV30 combines with J gene TRBJ1-2; D is uncertain. The germline V gene encodes CDR1 GTSNPN and CDR2 SVGIG (reference sequence). CDR3 length: 10 amino acids. CDR3 sequence: CASDRTFPHF. CDR3 bases: TGTGCCTCTGATAGGACGTTCCCCCACTTC. The variable domain in full, completed from reference TRBV30 and TRBJ1-2, reads SQTIHQWPATLVQPVGSPLSLECTVEGTSNPNLYWYRQAAGRGLQLLFYSVGIGQISSEVPQNLSASRPQDRQFILSSKKLLLSDSGFYLCASDRTFPHFGSGTRLTVV.

This clonotype was seen repeatedly, ten times or more. The V and J genes are TRBV27 and TRBJ2-7; D may be TRBD2 (6 bases). V lost 0 bases, J lost 2 bases, and 14 bases lay in between. The CDR3 is 16 amino acids. Germline assignment: CDR1 MNHEY and CDR2 SMNVEV (reference sequence). CDR3 residues: CASSLSSGDSTYEQYF. CDR3 in DNA: TGTGCCAGCAGTTTATCGTCGGGAGACAGTACCTACGAGCAGTACTTC.

The chain uses TRBV19 and TRBJ1-1; tentative D call: TRBD1 (6 bases). CDR3 length: 17 amino acids. Germline loops: CDR1 LNHDA, CDR2 SQIVND (reference sequence). The V gene lost 5 bases and the J gene lost 1 base, with 20 bases spanning the gap. The CDR3 here is CASSLPLPGHENTEAFF. CDR3 nucleotides: TGTGCCAGTAGTCTACCTCTACCGGGACACGAGAACACTGAAGCTTTCTTT.

This clonotype was detected ten times or more. The genes are TRBV6-2 or TRBV6-3 and TRBJ1-5, with a possible D match to TRBD1 (5 bases). The germline V gene has CDR1 MNHEY and CDR2 SVGEGT. The CDR3 sequence is 15 residues long. Trimming left V 6 bases short and J 0 bases short, with 12 bases between. CDR3 DNA sequence: TGTGCCAGCAGGCCTTCCGGGGGTAGCAATCAGCCCCAGCATTTT. Encoded protein: CASRPSGGSNQPQHF.

Ten or more counts support this clonotype. The chain employs TRBV5-1 and TRBJ1-1; D is unclear. The germline V gene has CDR1 SGHRS and CDR2 YFSETQ. V was cut by 4 bases and J by 0 bases, with 13 bases left in between. The CDR3 is made up of 15 amino acids. Written as DNA, the CDR3 is TGCGCCAGCAGCCCGGAGGAGGGCATGAACACTGAAGCTTTCTTT. It translates to CASSPEEGMNTEAFF.

This clonotype was found many times. The chain joins TRBV6-1 to TRBJ2-2, with a weak D call TRBD2 (6 bases). Trimming took off 3 bases at V and 6 bases at J, with 11 bases between the two ends. The CDR3 totals 14 residues. Germline V gene lookup returns CDR1 MNHNS and CDR2 SASEGT. CDR3 loop: CASSDNLASGELFF. CDR3 nucleotide sequence: TGTGCCAGCAGTGACAACCTAGCGTCCGGGGAGCTGTTTTTT.

This clonotype was seen ten or more times. The J gene is TRBJ1-5, the V gene TRBV30; TRBD1 agrees at 7 bases. Trimming removed 5 bases from V and 2 bases from J; junction bases left unmatched: 3. Germline V CDR1 and CDR2: GTSNPN, SVGIG (reference sequence). This CDR3 comprises 13 residues. The CDR3 sequence is CAWEGGGNQPQHF. CDR3 coding DNA: TGTGCCTGGGAAGGGGGCGGCAATCAGCCCCAGCATTTT.

Ten or more counts support this clonotype. This rearrangement joins TRBV6-2 or TRBV6-3 to TRBJ2-5; D is possibly TRBD2 (6 bases). CDR3 length: 14 residues. Trimming cost V 4 bases and J 5 bases, with 14 bases left between them. Looked up from germline, CDR1 is MNHEY and CDR2 is SVGEGT. The CDR3 nucleotides are TGTGCCAGCAGTTGGACTGGACTACCGGAGACCCAGTACTTC. Translated: CASSWTGLPETQYF.